The 13 T cell receptor beta chains below come from one sample, sequenced in a study of blood T cell repertoires in COVID-19. Repertoires were generated with immunoSEQ multiplex PCR, while TCRdb's copy carries only in-frame clones and drops some. This table has 130,000 to 150,000 clones, approximately 86% appearing once. The material sequenced was PBMCs or T cells enriched from blood (not recorded which). These receptors were taken from a middle-aged woman who had been exposed to COVID-19.

CDR3 loop: CSVAEGTGNSPLHF. In DNA, the CDR3 is TGCAGCGTTGCGGAGGGGACCGGCAATTCACCCCTCCACTTT. The rearrangement links TRBV29-1 to TRBJ1-6, with TRBD1 as a possible D gene (5 bases). The CDR3 runs 14 residues. V gave up 4 bases and J gave up 7 bases, with 14 bases separating them. The germline gives CDR1 SQVTM, CDR2 ANQGSEA.

The rearrangement uses TRBV7-9 and TRBJ2-1; D is uncertain. The CDR3 is made up of 13 amino acids. V lost 5 bases and J 8 bases, leaving 13 bases between the germline ends. Germline lookup yields CDR1 SEHNR and CDR2 FQNEAQ (reference sequence). DNA for the CDR3: TGTGCCAGCAGCGGAGCTCGTCCCCATGAGCAGTTCTTC. Its translation: CASSGARPHEQFF.

This sequence joins TRBV18 and TRBJ2-2; maybe TRBD2 (5 bases). The V gene's germline CDR1 is KGHSH and CDR2 LQKENI. The ends were cut back, 0 bases at V and 7 bases at J, with 12 bases in the middle. This CDR3 is 15 amino acids long. CDR3 DNA sequence: TGTGCCAGCTCACCACCAGGGCGAGGAGGCGGGGAGCTGTTTTTT. Its protein product is CASSPPGRGGGELFF.

V gene TRBV25-1 combines with J gene TRBJ1-6; D remains ambiguous. Per germline, CDR1 MGHDK and CDR2 SYGVNS. The CDR3 sequence is 13 residues long. Trimming removed 2 bases at V and 9 bases at J, with 8 bases between. The CDR3 DNA is TGTGCCAGCAGTGAAGTGTGGAGTTCACCCCTCCACTTT. This gives the protein CASSEVWSSPLHF.

The CDR3 spells CASGLGSGRNSPLHF. In DNA form, the CDR3 reads TGTGCTAGTGGTTTGGGCAGCGGACGTAATTCACCCCTCCACTTT. The chain links TRBV12-5 to TRBJ1-6, with D hard to call. V gave up 1 base and J gave up 6 bases, with 10 bases separating them. This CDR3 comprises 15 residues. CDR1 and CDR2 (germline): LGHNT, FRNRAP.

The chain links TRBV24-1 to TRBJ2-7; D is perhaps TRBD2 (5 bases). The CDR3 length is 18 residues. V was pared by 10 bases and J by 0 bases, with 27 bases between. Germline lookup yields CDR1 KGHDR and CDR2 SFDVKD. The CDR3 DNA reads TGTGCCACTGCACCGGCCCGGGGAGTGCGGATTTTCTCCTACGAGCAGTACTTC. It yields the protein CATAPARGVRIFSYEQYF.

The CDR3 region has the DNA TGCGCCAGCAGCCAACAGCCGACGAGGAACGGCGGGGAGCTGTTTTTT. It is translated as CASSQQPTRNGGELFF. The rearrangement joins TRBV4-3 to TRBJ2-2; D unclear. The CDR3 length is 16 residues. The V gene lost 2 bases and the J gene lost 7 bases, with 17 bases spanning the gap. The germline V gene has CDR1 LGHNA and CDR2 YSLEER.

This chain uses TRBV3-1 (or the pseudogene TRBV3-2) with TRBJ2-7, with a tentative D call TRBD2 (5 bases). The CDR3 runs 14 residues. Per germline, CDR1 LGHDT and CDR2 YNNKEL (reference sequence). Trimming removed 1 base at V and 3 bases at J, with 10 bases between. This CDR3 is CASSQVAQDYEQYF. The CDR3 DNA reads TGTGCCAGCAGCCAAGTAGCGCAGGACTACGAGCAGTACTTC.

The chain joins TRBV19 to TRBJ2-6; possible D gene TRBD2, 6 bases. Germline CDR1 is LNHDA and CDR2 is SQIVND (reference sequence). With 6 bases removed from V and 4 bases from J, the gap between germline ends came to 19 bases. There are 17 residues in the CDR3. The CDR3 nucleotides read TGTGCCAGTAGCCCCGCGGGGCTAATAACCGGGGCCAACGTCCTGACTTTC. Amino acid sequence: CASSPAGLITGANVLTF.

CDR3 in amino acids: CASRRDRSYGYTF. The CDR3 coding sequence is TGTGCCAGCAGAAGGGACAGGTCTTATGGCTACACCTTC. This sequence joins TRBV12-3 or TRBV12-4 and TRBJ1-2; the match to TRBD1 covers 8 bases. V trimming: 6 bases; J trimming: 5 bases; junction bases outside the gene matches: 5. The CDR3 totals 13 residues.

This chain connects TRBV18 to TRBJ1-5, with 7 bases fitting TRBD1. The V gene end was trimmed by 2 bases and the J gene end by 2 bases; junction bases not matched to a gene: 3. The CDR3 sequence is 15 residues long. The germline gives CDR1 KGHSH, CDR2 LQKENI. The CDR3 coding sequence is TGTGCCAGCTCACCATCCACAGGGGGCAATCAGCCCCAGCATTTT. Protein sequence: CASSPSTGGNQPQHF.

In DNA form, the CDR3 reads TGCGCCAGCAGCCAAGAATGGATGACAGGGCACTATGGCTACACCTTC. It encodes CASSQEWMTGHYGYTF. The V and J genes are TRBV4-3 and TRBJ1-2, with 7 nucleotides matching TRBD1. Germline CDR1 LGHNA, CDR2 YSLEER. Unmatched junction bases numbered 7, after V lost 0 bases and J lost 3 bases. The CDR3 length is 16 residues.

The chain links TRBV9 to TRBJ1-3; the D gene is possibly TRBD1 (6 bases). V was clipped by 4 bases and J by 7 bases, with 30 bases between them. Germline V gene sequence: CDR1 SGDLS, CDR2 YYNGEE. This CDR3 is 19 amino acids long. The CDR3 DNA reads as TGTGCCAGCAGCTCACCTCACCGAAGGGTAAAGGGACACGGGAACACCATATATTTT. Protein sequence: CASSSPHRRVKGHGNTIYF. The full variable domain, completed using reference TRBV9 and TRBJ1-3, is DSGVTQTPKHLITATGQRVTLRCSPRSGDLSVYWYQQSLDQGLQFLIQYYNGEERAKGNILERFSAQQFPDLHSELNLSSLELGDSALYFCASSSPHRRVKGHGNTIYFGEGSWLTVV.